Listed below are T cell receptor beta chains from one sample, sequenced in a study of CD8+CD57+ T cells in acquired aplastic anemia. TCRdb re-analysed the reads in MiXCR, keeping a single row per CDR3 protein. The repertoire has around 170,000 distinct CDR3 sequences, 63% of them found once; the top ten carry under 60%. The sequenced material came from sorted CD4+, CD8+, or CD8+CD57+ T cells (not recorded which) from PBMCs. The receptors come from a human donor in good health. Both conserved end residues are part of each CDR3. A D gene is named only where the DNA matches it firmly. A row's size may be missing; if present it is once, few, many or a size class.

CDR3 | DNA | J | length | V | size | D
CASSLTGGRNQPQHF | TGTGCCAGCAGTTTAACCGGAGGCAGAAATCAGCCCCAGCATTTT | TRBJ1-5 | 15 | TRBV12-3/TRBV12-4 | - | -
CSARRHPGTEAFF | TGCAGTGCTAGACGACACCCGGGAACTGAAGCTTTCTTT | TRBJ1-1 | 13 | TRBV20-1 | many | -
CASSQLVLNTGELFF | TGTGCCAGCAGCCAGTTAGTCCTGAACACCGGGGAGCTGTTTTTT | TRBJ2-2 | 15 | TRBV7-2 | - | -
CSASGYQGMNTEAFF | TGCAGTGCTAGTGGGTACCAGGGGATGAACACTGAAGCTTTCTTT | TRBJ1-1 | 15 | TRBV20-1 | few | -
CSVYQGQPSGANVLTF | TGCAGCGTGTATCAGGGACAGCCCTCTGGGGCCAACGTCCTGACTTTC | TRBJ2-6 | 16 | TRBV29-1 | once | TRBD1
CSGGFPPQETQYF | TGCAGCGGTGGCTTTCCCCCCCAAGAGACCCAGTACTTC | TRBJ2-5 | 13 | TRBV29-1 | - | -
CASSARPNQPQHF | TGTGCCAGCAGCGCCCGACCGAATCAGCCCCAGCATTTT | TRBJ1-5 | 13 | TRBV5-4 | - | -
CASSSRVGGTMQFF | TGTGCCAGCAGTTCCCGGGTGGGCGGGACTATGCAGTTCTTC | TRBJ2-1 | 14 | TRBV7-2 | - | TRBD2
CASKDGQGLGAFF | TGTGCCAGCAAAGATGGACAGGGGCTGGGAGCTTTCTTT | TRBJ1-1 | 13 | TRBV7-9 | many | TRBD1
CASSTGGRAWGTQYF | TGCGCCAGCAGCACAGGCGGGAGGGCGTGGGGGACCCAGTACTTC | TRBJ2-5 | 15 | TRBV5-1 | - | TRBD2
CASSPTRAFF | TGTGCCAGCAGCCCCACGCGAGCTTTCTTT | TRBJ1-1 | 10 | TRBV9 | - | -